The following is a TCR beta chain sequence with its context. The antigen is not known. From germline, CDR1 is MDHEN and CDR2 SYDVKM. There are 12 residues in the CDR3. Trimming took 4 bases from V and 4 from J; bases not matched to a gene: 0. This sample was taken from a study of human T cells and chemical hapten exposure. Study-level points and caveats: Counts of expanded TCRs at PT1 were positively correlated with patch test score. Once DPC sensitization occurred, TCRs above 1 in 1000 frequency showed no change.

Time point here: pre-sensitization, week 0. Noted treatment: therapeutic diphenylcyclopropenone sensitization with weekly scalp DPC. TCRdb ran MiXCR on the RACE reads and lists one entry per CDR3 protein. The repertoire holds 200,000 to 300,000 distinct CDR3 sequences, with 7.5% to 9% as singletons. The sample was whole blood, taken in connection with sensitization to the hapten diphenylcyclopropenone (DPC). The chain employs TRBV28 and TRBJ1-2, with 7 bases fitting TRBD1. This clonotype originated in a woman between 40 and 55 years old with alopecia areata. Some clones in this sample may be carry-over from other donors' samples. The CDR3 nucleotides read TGTGCCAGCAGTTACAGGGGCTATGGCTACACCTTC. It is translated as CASSYRGYGYTF.